This T cell receptor beta chain was retrieved from a study of blood T cell repertoires in COVID-19. At the level of the study: Samples representing acute and convalescent COVID-19 were sourced from the United States, Italy and Spain. The analysed material was cDNA or gDNA that came from T cells, B-cell-depleted T cells, or PBMCs.

In germline, CDR1 is MGHRA, CDR2 YSYEKL. CDR3 length equals 17 residues. V lost 3 bases to trimming and J lost 0 bases; unmatched junction nucleotides: 6. Per the original data handling: Nucleated cell counts were estimated from reference gene primer amplification. Profiling relied on immunoSEQ multiplex PCR, and the TCRdb table lists in-frame clones only, not all of them. That table supplies the V and J calls and clone size; D and trimming were determined from the DNA. This sample yields around 270,000 clones, of which around 84% are seen a single time; about 1.5% belongs to the top ten. This clone was seen only a few times.

The J gene is TRBJ2-7, the V gene TRBV4-1; 12 nucleotides match TRBD2. Sequencing input: peripheral blood. The clonotype comes from a woman in her thirties or forties who had recovered from COVID-19. Here the CDR3 reads CASSQTSGGIRSYEQYF. For the CDR3, the DNA is TGCGCCAGCAGCCAGACTAGCGGGGGTATTCGCTCCTACGAGCAGTACTTC.